This is a list of T cell receptor beta chains from one sample in a study of OX40 agonist ivuxolimab in advanced cancers. Measured with immunoSEQ multiplex PCR; TCRdb has only the in-frame clones, and not every one. The table lists some 72,000 clones, about 80% of them singletons. The input for sequencing was CD4+ or CD8+ T cells sorted from blood, taken in a trial of the OX40 agonist ivuxolimab. These receptors came from an adult with an advanced solid tumor such as melanoma, head and neck, liver or kidney cancer. CDR3s include the opening cysteine and the closing phenylalanine or tryptophan. A D gene is named only where the DNA matches it firmly. Clone size is stated in some rows and not others, as once, few, many or a class when expanded.

NA	TRBD1	TRBV9	TRBJ1-1	TGTGCCAGCAGCGTAGGACAGGGCACTGAAGCTTTCTTT	CASSVGQGTEAFF
NA	NA	TRBV7-2	TRBJ1-5	TGTGCCAGCAGCGTAGATAGCAATCAGCCCCAGCATTTT	CASSVDSNQPQHF
NA	TRBD1	TRBV5-1	TRBJ1-3	TGCGCCAGCAGCTTGGAGCCTAGGGACAGAGGTTTCCATTTT	CASSLEPRDRGFHF
NA	TRBD2	TRBV30	TRBJ2-3	TGTGCCTGGAGCAGACTAGCGGGAGAATTCACAGATACGCAGTATTTT	CAWSRLAGEFTDTQYF
NA	NA	TRBV28	TRBJ2-3	TGTGCCAGCACGGGAAGCACAGATACGCAGTATTTT	CASTGSTDTQYF
NA	TRBD1	TRBV5-1	TRBJ1-1	TGCGCCAGCAGCTTGAAGTCGACAGGGGGAAACACTGAAGCTTTCTTT	CASSLKSTGGNTEAFF
NA	TRBD1	TRBV27	TRBJ1-1	TGTGCCAGCAGTACTCAGGGGGCGCGGGTAAACACTGAAGCTTTCTTT	CASSTQGARVNTEAFF
NA	NA	TRBV4-3	TRBJ1-6	TGCGCCAGCAGCCAAGTAATACAGGCGAATTCACCCCTCCACTTT	CASSQVIQANSPLHF
NA	NA	TRBV28	TRBJ2-3	TGTGCCAGCAGCTCGACGGAGACAGACACGCAGTATTTT	CASSSTETDTQYF
NA	NA	TRBV28	TRBJ2-7	TGTGCCAGCGAGGGGTCCAACTACGAGCAGTACTTC	CASEGSNYEQYF
few	NA	TRBV9	TRBJ2-2	TGTGCCAGCAGCCGGACAGTGAACACCGGGGAGCTGTTTTTT	CASSRTVNTGELFF
NA	TRBD2	TRBV11-1	TRBJ2-7	TGTGCCAGCAGCTATAGCGGGAGTCAGAGGGAGCAGTACTTC	CASSYSGSQREQYF
NA	TRBD1	TRBV28	TRBJ1-2	TGTGCCAGCAGTTACGCCGGGACAGGGGACTATGGCTACACCTTC	CASSYAGTGDYGYTF
once	NA	TRBV18	TRBJ1-5	TGTGCCAGCTCACCACAACGTCCGGATAATCAGCCCCAGCATTTT	CASSPQRPDNQPQHF
NA	NA	TRBV28	TRBJ1-1	TGTGCCAGCGATTCCGACAAGAACACTGAAGCTTTCTTT	CASDSDKNTEAFF
NA	NA	TRBV2	TRBJ1-5	TGTGCCAGCAGTGAAGAGAGGGGGAATCAGCCCCAGCATTTT	CASSEERGNQPQHF
NA	TRBD2	TRBV7-9	TRBJ2-5	TGTGCCAGCAGCGCTGGACTAGCGGGAAATGTACGGGAGACCCAGTACTTC	CASSAGLAGNVRETQYF
once	TRBD2	TRBV5-4	TRBJ2-7	TGTGCCAGCAGCTTTGGGGGGGGAAGGGAGCAGTACTTC	CASSFGGGREQYF
once	NA	TRBV18	TRBJ1-1	TGTGCCAGCTCACCCCGGGAAAGGGGCGTAGGAACTGAAGCTTTCTTT	CASSPRERGVGTEAFF
NA	NA	TRBV6-6	TRBJ1-1	TGTGCCAGCAGTACCGGACAGCCGAACACTGAAGCTTTCTTT	CASSTGQPNTEAFF
NA	TRBD2	TRBV5-8	TRBJ2-3	TGTGCCAGCAGCTTGGGGTTAGCGGGAACTTCAGATACGCAGTATTTT	CASSLGLAGTSDTQYF
NA	NA	TRBV7-2	TRBJ2-3	TGTGCCAGCAGCTCCTGGGGTGGCAGCACAGATACGCAGTATTTT	CASSSWGGSTDTQYF
NA	NA	TRBV27	TRBJ2-7	TGTGCCAGCAGTTTAGCTGAGGGCCACTCCTACGAGCAGTACTTC	CASSLAEGHSYEQYF
NA	TRBD2	TRBV5-1	TRBJ2-1	TGCGCCAGCAGCTTGTACAGCGGGAATTCCTACAATGAGCAGTTCTTC	CASSLYSGNSYNEQFF
NA	TRBD1	TRBV4-3	TRBJ1-1	TGCGCCAGCAGCCAAGGGCCAGCAGGGGGATGGGGAGACACTGAAGCTTTCTTT	CASSQGPAGGWGDTEAFF
NA	NA	TRBV18	TRBJ1-3	TGTGCCAGCTCACACCCTGTCGCCTCTGGAAACACCATATATTTT	CASSHPVASGNTIYF
NA	NA	TRBV14	TRBJ2-5	TGTGCCAGCAGCCAAGATCAGACCCAGTACTTC	CASSQDQTQYF
NA	TRBD1	TRBV18	TRBJ2-2	TGTGCCAGCTCACCCGTCCCGGGACAGGGGGCTCACGGGGAGCTGTTTTTT	CASSPVPGQGAHGELFF
once	TRBD2	TRBV14	TRBJ2-1	TGTGCCAGCAGCCAGGCCCGACTAGCGGGTTACAATGAGCAGTTCTTC	CASSQARLAGYNEQFF
NA	NA	TRBV6-1	TRBJ2-5	TGTGCCAGCAGTGAAACCCGTCAAGAGACCCAGTACTTC	CASSETRQETQYF
few	NA	TRBV7-9	TRBJ1-2	TGTGCCAGCAGCTTAGGACAGGATTACTATGGCTACACCTTC	CASSLGQDYYGYTF
NA	NA	TRBV7-2	TRBJ1-1	TGTGCCAGCAGCTTTGCAGAGGCGAGTGAAGCTTTCTTT	CASSFAEASEAFF
NA	TRBD2	TRBV30	TRBJ2-1	TGTGCCTGGAGTGCCCGGGGACTAGCGGGAGGCGATGAGCAGTTCTTC	CAWSARGLAGGDEQFF
NA	TRBD1	TRBV7-2	TRBJ2-3	TGTGCCAGCAGCTTTGGCCCCGGGACAGGGCTTAAAGATACGCAGTATTTT	CASSFGPGTGLKDTQYF
NA	TRBD2	TRBV6-6	TRBJ2-1	TGTGCCAGCAATAAACTAGCGGGGTCCTACAATGAGCAGTTCTTC	CASNKLAGSYNEQFF
NA	NA	TRBV6-6	TRBJ2-3	TGTGCCACCAACCCCGGGGGCTGGAGCACAGATACGCAGTATTTT	CATNPGGWSTDTQYF
NA	NA	TRBV5-6	TRBJ1-5	TGTGCCAGCAGCTTGCGGGTTTTACCAGATCAGCCCCAGCATTTT	CASSLRVLPDQPQHF
NA	TRBD1	TRBV7-2	TRBJ2-7	TGTGCCAGCAGCCAGGGGGTGGGCTACGAGCAGTACTTC	CASSQGVGYEQYF
NA	NA	TRBV19	TRBJ1-5	TGTGCCAGTAGGCCCCGGAGGACGGACGGGCAGCCCCAGCATTTT	CASRPRRTDGQPQHF
NA	NA	TRBV11-1	TRBJ1-5	TGTGCCAGCAGCTTAGCGGCGGGCGGTAGCAATCAGCCCCAGCATTTT	CASSLAAGGSNQPQHF
once	NA	TRBV2	TRBJ1-2	TGTGCCAGCAGTGAAATATTGGTAGCCGGGGGTGGCTACACCTTC	CASSEILVAGGGYTF
NA	NA	TRBV4-1	TRBJ1-3	TGCGCCAGCAGCCTTACTATCCTCCGGGGCTCTGGAAACACCATATATTTT	CASSLTILRGSGNTIYF
NA	TRBD1	TRBV5-4	TRBJ1-1	TGTGCCAGCAGCACAGGGGGAGGGATTAACACTGAAGCTTTCTTT	CASSTGGGINTEAFF
NA	TRBD1	TRBV28	TRBJ2-1	TGTGCCAGCAGACCGACAGGGTGGAATGAGCAGTTCTTC	CASRPTGWNEQFF
NA	TRBD2	TRBV6-1	TRBJ2-5	TGTGCCAGCAGGGTCCCGGGAGGCAGGGAAGAGACCCAGTACTTC	CASRVPGGREETQYF
NA	TRBD1	TRBV7-2	TRBJ2-3	TGTGCCAGCAGCGGCCCGGACAGGTCAAATACGCAGTATTTT	CASSGPDRSNTQYF
NA	TRBD2	TRBV10-1	TRBJ2-3	TGCGCCAGCAGTGAGAGAGCGGGAGCGCCAGATACGCAGTATTTT	CASSERAGAPDTQYF
NA	NA	TRBV29-1	TRBJ2-5	TGCAGCGTTGTAGGAGGAGCGGCCCAAGAGACCCAGTACTTC	CSVVGGAAQETQYF
NA	TRBD1	TRBV5-6	TRBJ1-1	TGTGCCAGCAGCTTGGTTGGGACAGGGGGAACTGAAGCTTTCTTT	CASSLVGTGGTEAFF
NA	NA	TRBV5-8	TRBJ2-7	TGTGCCACCCGTTGGATCCCCTCCTACGAGCAGTACTTC	CATRWIPSYEQYF
NA	TRBD1	TRBV7-6	TRBJ1-2	TGTGCCAGCAGCCCGAGACAGGGTCGTGGCTACACCTTC	CASSPRQGRGYTF
NA	TRBD1	TRBV4-3	TRBJ1-4	TGCGCCAGCAGCCAAGATGCTCCGGGACAGGGTTGGGAAAAACTGTTTTTT	CASSQDAPGQGWEKLFF
NA	TRBD1	TRBV29-1	TRBJ1-1	TGCAGCGCCTACCCGACAGGGAGCCCTGAAGCTTTCTTT	CSAYPTGSPEAFF
NA	NA	TRBV5-8	TRBJ2-7	TGTGCCAGCAGCATTACACACTACGAGCAGTACTTC	CASSITHYEQYF
NA	TRBD2	TRBV4-1	TRBJ2-7	TGCGCCAGCAGCCCGACTAGCGCCCGGGGGGGGGAGCAGTACTTC	CASSPTSARGGEQYF
NA	NA	TRBV5-6	TRBJ2-7	TGTGCCAGCAGCTTGGGATTACGGATCTACGAGCAGTACTTC	CASSLGLRIYEQYF
NA	NA	TRBV7-9	TRBJ1-5	TGTGCCAGCAGCGGGGGGGATCAGCCCCAGCATTTT	CASSGGDQPQHF
NA	NA	TRBV6-6	TRBJ1-1	TGTGCCAGCACCTATGGGGGAGCGGGGAACACTGAAGCTTTCTTT	CASTYGGAGNTEAFF
NA	NA	TRBV19	TRBJ1-5	TGTGCCGGGGGTGGGGAGGGCGCCGGACAGCCCCAGCATTTT	CAGGGEGAGQPQHF